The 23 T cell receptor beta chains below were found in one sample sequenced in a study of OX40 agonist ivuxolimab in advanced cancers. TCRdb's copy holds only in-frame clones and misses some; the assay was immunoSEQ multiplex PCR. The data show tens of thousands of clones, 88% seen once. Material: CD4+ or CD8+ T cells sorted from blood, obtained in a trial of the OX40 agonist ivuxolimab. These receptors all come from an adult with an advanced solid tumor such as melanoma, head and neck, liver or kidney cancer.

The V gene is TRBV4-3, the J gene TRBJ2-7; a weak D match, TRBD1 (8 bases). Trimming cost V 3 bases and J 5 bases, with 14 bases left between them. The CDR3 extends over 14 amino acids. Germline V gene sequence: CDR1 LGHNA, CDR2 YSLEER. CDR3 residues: CASSHRTGRDEQYF. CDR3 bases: TGCGCCAGCAGCCATCGGACAGGGAGGGACGAGCAGTACTTC.

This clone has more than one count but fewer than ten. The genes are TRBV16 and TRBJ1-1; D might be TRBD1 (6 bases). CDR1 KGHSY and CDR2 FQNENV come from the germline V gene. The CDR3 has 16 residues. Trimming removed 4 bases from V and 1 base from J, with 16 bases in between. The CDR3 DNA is TGTGCCAGCAGCCTCTCCCCGAGACAGGAGAACACTGAAGCTTTCTTT. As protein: CASSLSPRQENTEAFF.

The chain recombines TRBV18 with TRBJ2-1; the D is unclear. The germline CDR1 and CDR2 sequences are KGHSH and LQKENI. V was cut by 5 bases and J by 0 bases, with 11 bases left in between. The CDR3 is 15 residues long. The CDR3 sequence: CASSNDMSSYNEQFF. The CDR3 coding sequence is TGTGCCAGCTCAAACGACATGAGCTCCTACAATGAGCAGTTCTTC.

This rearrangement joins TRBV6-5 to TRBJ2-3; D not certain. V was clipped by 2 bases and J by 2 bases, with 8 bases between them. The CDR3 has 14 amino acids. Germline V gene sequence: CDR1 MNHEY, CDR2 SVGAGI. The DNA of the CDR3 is TGTGCCAGCAGTTACGTGGGCGTCACAGATACGCAGTATTTT. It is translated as CASSYVGVTDTQYF.

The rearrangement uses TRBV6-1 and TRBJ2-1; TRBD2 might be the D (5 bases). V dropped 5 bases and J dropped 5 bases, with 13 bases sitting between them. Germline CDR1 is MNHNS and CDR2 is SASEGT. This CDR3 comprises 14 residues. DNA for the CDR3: TGTGCCAGCAGTCCCGGCCTGGGAGACAATGAGCAGTTCTTC. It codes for CASSPGLGDNEQFF.

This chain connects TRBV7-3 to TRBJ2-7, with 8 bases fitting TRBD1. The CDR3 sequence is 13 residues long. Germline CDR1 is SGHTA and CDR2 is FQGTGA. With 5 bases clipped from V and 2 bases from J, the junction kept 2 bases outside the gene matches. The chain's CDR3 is CASSLDRAYEQYF. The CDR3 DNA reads TGTGCCAGCAGCCTGGACAGGGCCTACGAGCAGTACTTC.

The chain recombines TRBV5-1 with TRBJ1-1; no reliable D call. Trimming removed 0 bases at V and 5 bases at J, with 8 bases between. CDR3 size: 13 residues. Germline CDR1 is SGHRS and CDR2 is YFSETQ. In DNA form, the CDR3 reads TGCGCCAGCAGCTTGGCCGGGGAAACTGAAGCTTTCTTT. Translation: CASSLAGETEAFF.

The CDR3 DNA sequence: TGTGCCAGCAGCTTACGGTCGGGGGGCGGGTATGGCTACACCTTC. Translated: CASSLRSGGGYGYTF. The chain is built from TRBV7-2 and TRBJ1-2, with D maybe TRBD1 (6 bases). The germline gives CDR1 SGHTA, CDR2 FQGNSA. V was cut by 2 bases and J by 5 bases, with 15 bases left in between. The CDR3 runs to 15 residues.

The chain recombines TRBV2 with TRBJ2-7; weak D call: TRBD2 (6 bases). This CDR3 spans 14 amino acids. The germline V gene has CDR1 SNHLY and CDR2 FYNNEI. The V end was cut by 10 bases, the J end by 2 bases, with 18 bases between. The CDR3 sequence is CATLREREAYEQYF. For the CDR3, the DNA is TGTGCCACCCTCAGGGAAAGGGAGGCCTACGAGCAGTACTTC.

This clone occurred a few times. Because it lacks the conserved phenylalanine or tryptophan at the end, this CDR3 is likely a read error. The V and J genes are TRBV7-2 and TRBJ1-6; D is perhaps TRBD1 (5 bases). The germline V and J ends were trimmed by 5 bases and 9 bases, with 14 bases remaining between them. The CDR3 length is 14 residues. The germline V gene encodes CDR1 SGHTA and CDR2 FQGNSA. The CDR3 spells CASSLGVAGSPLHL. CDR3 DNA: TGTGCCAGCAGCCTAGGGGTGGCGGGTTCACCCCTCCACCTT.

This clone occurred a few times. This chain's CDR3 is CASSAQTGDTQYF. In DNA, the CDR3 is TGTGCCAGCAGCGCCCAGACAGGGGATACGCAGTATTTT. The chain is built from TRBV11-1 and TRBJ2-3; 7 bases are a match to TRBD1. CDR3 size: 13 residues. The germline V gene has CDR1 SGHAT and CDR2 FQDESV (reference sequence). Losses at the gene ends were 5 bases for V and 6 bases for J; bases not matched to a gene: 5.

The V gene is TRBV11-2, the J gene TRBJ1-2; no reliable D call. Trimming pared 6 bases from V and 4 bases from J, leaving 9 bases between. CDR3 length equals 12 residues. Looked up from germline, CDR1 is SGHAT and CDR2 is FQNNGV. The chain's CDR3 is CASSTSSYGYTF. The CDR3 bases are TGTGCCAGCAGTACATCGTCCTATGGCTACACCTTC. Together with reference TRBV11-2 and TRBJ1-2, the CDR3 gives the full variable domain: EAGVAQSPRYKIIEKRQSVAFWCNPISGHATLYWYQQILGQGPKLLIQFQNNGVVDDSQLPKDRFSAERLKGVDSTLKIQPAKLEDSAVYLCASSTSSYGYTFGSGTRLTVV.

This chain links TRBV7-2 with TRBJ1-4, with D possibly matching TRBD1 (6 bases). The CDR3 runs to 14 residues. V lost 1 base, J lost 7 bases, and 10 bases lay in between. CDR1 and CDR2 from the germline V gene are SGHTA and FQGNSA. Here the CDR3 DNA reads TGTGCCAGCAGCTTAGGCCAGGGGAGTGAAAAACTGTTTTTT. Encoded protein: CASSLGQGSEKLFF.

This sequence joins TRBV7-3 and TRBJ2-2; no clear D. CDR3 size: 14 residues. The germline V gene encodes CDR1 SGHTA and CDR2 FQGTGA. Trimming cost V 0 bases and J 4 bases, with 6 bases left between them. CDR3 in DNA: TGTGCCAGCAGCTTAACCCGAACCACCGGGGAGCTGTTTTTT. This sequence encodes CASSLTRTTGELFF.

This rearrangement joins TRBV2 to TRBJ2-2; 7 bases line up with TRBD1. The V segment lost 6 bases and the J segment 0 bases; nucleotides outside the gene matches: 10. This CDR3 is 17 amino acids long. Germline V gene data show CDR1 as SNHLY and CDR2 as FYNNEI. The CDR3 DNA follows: TGTGCCAGCAGCCGTTCCCCGGGACAGTCGAACACCGGGGAGCTGTTTTTT. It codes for CASSRSPGQSNTGELFF. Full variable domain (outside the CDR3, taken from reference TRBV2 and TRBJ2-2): EPEVTQTPSHQVTQMGQEVILRCVPISNHLYFYWYRQILGQKVEFLVSFYNNEISEKSEIFDDQFSVERPDGSNFTLKIRSTKLEDSAMYFCASSRSPGQSNTGELFFGEGSRLTVL.

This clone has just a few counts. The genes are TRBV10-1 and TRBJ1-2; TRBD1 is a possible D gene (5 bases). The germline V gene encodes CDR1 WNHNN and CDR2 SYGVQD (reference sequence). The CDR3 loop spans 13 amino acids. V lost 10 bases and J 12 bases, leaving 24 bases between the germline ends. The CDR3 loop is CATKTTGLHSNTF. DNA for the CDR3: TGCGCCACCAAGACCACAGGACTTCACTCTAACACCTTC.

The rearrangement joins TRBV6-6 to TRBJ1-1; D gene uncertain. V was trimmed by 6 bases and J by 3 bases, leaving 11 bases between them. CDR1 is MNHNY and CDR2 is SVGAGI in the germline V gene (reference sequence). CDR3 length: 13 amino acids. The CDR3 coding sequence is TGTGCCAGCAGCCGCCCCAGTTACACTGAAGCTTTCTTT. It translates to CASSRPSYTEAFF.

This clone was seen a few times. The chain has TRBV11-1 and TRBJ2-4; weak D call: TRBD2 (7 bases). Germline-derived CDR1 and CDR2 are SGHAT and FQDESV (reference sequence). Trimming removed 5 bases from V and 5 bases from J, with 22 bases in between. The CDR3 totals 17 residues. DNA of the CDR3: TGTGCCAGCAGCCCGGGAGGATGGGGGGCCCCGGAAAACATTCAGTACTTC. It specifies CASSPGGWGAPENIQYF. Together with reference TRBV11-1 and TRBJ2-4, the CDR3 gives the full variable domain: EAEVAQSPRYKITEKSQAVAFWCDPISGHATLYWYRQILGQGPELLVQFQDESVVDDSQLPKDRFSAERLKGVDSTLKIQPAELGDSAMYLCASSPGGWGAPENIQYFGAGTRLSVL.

The CDR3 reads CASSLGEGQGPYF. The DNA of the CDR3 is TGTGCCAGCAGCTTAGGTGAGGGACAGGGCCCCTACTTC. The chain joins TRBV7-2 to TRBJ2-7; 9 bases agree with TRBD1. The trim removed 1 base at V and 13 bases at J, leaving 8 bases unmatched. Germline V gives CDR1 SGHTA, CDR2 FQGNSA. There are 13 residues in the CDR3.

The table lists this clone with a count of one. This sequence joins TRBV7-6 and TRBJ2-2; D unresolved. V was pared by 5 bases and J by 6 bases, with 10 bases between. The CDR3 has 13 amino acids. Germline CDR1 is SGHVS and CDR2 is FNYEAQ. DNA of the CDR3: TGTGCCAGCAGCGCCGGCGGCTCCGGGGAGCTGTTTTTT. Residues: CASSAGGSGELFF.

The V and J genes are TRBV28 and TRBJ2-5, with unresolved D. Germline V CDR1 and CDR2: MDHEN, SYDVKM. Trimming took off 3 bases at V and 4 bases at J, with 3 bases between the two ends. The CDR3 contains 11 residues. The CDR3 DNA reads TGTGCCAGCAGTTTTCGAGAGACCCAGTACTTC. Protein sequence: CASSFRETQYF.

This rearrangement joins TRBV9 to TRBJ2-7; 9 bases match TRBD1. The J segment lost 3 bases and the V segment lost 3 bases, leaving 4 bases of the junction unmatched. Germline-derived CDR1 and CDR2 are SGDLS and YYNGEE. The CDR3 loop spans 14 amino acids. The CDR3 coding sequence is TGTGCCAGCAGCGCGACGACAGGGGGCTACGAGCAGTACTTC. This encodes CASSATTGGYEQYF.

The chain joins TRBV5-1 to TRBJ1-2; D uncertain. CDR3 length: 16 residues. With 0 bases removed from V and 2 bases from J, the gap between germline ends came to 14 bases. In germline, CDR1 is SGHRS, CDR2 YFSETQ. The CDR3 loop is CASSLAMRVYNYGYTF. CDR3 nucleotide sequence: TGCGCCAGCAGCTTGGCCATGAGGGTCTACAACTATGGCTACACCTTC.